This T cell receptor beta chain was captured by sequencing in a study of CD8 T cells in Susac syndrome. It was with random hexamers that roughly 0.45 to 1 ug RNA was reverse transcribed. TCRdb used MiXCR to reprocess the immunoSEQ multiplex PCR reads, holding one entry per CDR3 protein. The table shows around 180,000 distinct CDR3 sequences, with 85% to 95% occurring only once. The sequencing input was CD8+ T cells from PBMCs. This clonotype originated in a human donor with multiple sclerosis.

The CDR3 nucleotides are TGCAGTGCTAGAGATTTGGGCTACCTCTCTGGAAACACCATATATTTT. Amino acids: CSARDLGYLSGNTIYF. The chain recombines TRBV20-1 with TRBJ1-3, with D hard to call. CDR3 size: 16 residues. V was cut by 0 bases and J by 0 bases, with 12 bases left in between. Germline V gene sequence: CDR1 DFQATT, CDR2 SNEGSKA (reference sequence).